Listed below are T cell receptor beta chains from one sample, sequenced in a study of CD8+CD57+ T cells in acquired aplastic anemia. TCRdb used MiXCR to reprocess the reads, holding one entry per CDR3 protein. The sample has about 150,000 distinct CDR3 sequences; over 50% are singletons. Sequenced sample: sorted CD4+, CD8+, or CD8+CD57+ T cells (not recorded which) from PBMCs. All receptors derive from a human donor with aplastic anemia. The CDR3 runs from the conserved cysteine through the conserved F or W. Each record gives: D gene, V gene, CDR3 length, J gene, clone size, CDR3 protein, CDR3 DNA. The D gene is left open where the match is weak. Some rows have no size entry. The others give once, few or many, or a class for an expanded clone.

>TRBD1|TRBV7-2|13|TRBJ2-5|many
CASSRKQGKGQYF
TGTGCCAGCAGCCGGAAACAGGGGAAGGGCCAGTACTTC
>NA|TRBV9|17|TRBJ1-6|NA
CASSVRPGQGYNSPLHF
TGTGCCAGCAGCGTAAGACCGGGGCAGGGTTATAATTCACCCCTCCACTTT
>NA|TRBV9|15|TRBJ2-3|many
CASSGHMGTGDTQYF
TGTGCCAGCAGCGGTCACATGGGGACCGGGGATACGCAGTATTTT
>NA|TRBV10-3|19|TRBJ2-5|NA
CAISEPGPGSHIRSGTQYF
TGTGCCATCAGCGAGCCTGGCCCCGGGTCCCACATACGAAGTGGAACCCAGTACTTC
>TRBD2|TRBV7-8|16|TRBJ2-5|NA
CASSLGVGLDQETQYF
TGTGCCAGCAGCTTAGGAGTTGGACTAGATCAAGAGACCCAGTACTTC
>TRBD1|TRBV7-9|15|TRBJ1-1|many
CASSARQGPNTEAFF
TGTGCCAGCAGCGCTAGACAGGGACCAAACACTGAAGCTTTCTTT
>TRBD2|TRBV14|12|TRBJ2-1|many
CASSRGGNEQFF
TGTGCCAGCAGCCGCGGGGGCAATGAGCAGTTCTTC
>NA|TRBV7-9|12|TRBJ1-1|NA
CASRGGSTEAFF
TGTGCCAGCAGGGGTGGGAGCACTGAAGCTTTCTTT
>NA|TRBV7-8|15|TRBJ1-2|NA
CASSLAAGPFYGYTF
TGTGCCAGCAGCTTAGCTGCGGGACCCTTCTATGGCTACACCTTC
>TRBD1|TRBV9|15|TRBJ2-1|many
CASSPRQGGYNEQFF
TGTGCCAGCAGCCCCCGACAGGGGGGATACAATGAGCAGTTCTTC
>NA|TRBV2|14|TRBJ2-3|NA
CASRGRFPTDTQYF
TGTGCCAGCAGGGGCCGATTCCCCACAGATACGCAGTATTTT
>NA|TRBV25-1|19|TRBJ1-1|many
CASSDGGGLPHTENTEAFF
TGTGCCAGCAGTGACGGTGGGGGGCTACCACACACTGAGAACACTGAAGCTTTCTTT
>NA|TRBV7-9|13|TRBJ1-2|NA
CASSLNRDYGYTF
TGTGCCAGCAGCTTGAACAGGGACTATGGCTACACCTTC
>TRBD2|TRBV2|14|TRBJ2-7|NA
CASSGVSGSSEQYF
TGTGCCAGCAGTGGGGTTAGCGGGAGTAGCGAGCAGTACTTC
>TRBD1|TRBV24-1|15|TRBJ1-2|few
CATSDPRQGPYGYTF
TGTGCCACCAGTGATCCTAGACAGGGACCCTATGGCTACACCTTC
>TRBD1|TRBV7-9|15|TRBJ1-2|NA
CASSLGQGAPDGYTF
TGTGCCAGCAGCCTAGGACAGGGGGCGCCGGATGGCTACACCTTC
>NA|TRBV5-6|18|TRBJ1-6|many
CASSLEGPPSSYNSPLHF
TGTGCCAGCAGCTTGGAAGGGCCCCCTAGCTCCTATAATTCACCCCTCCACTTT
>NA|TRBV9|13|TRBJ1-2|NA
CASSVGDGDGYTF
TGTGCCAGCAGCGTAGGGGATGGAGATGGCTACACCTTC
>NA|TRBV7-9|14|TRBJ2-7|few
CASSQLTGSYEQYF
TGTGCCAGCAGCCAATTGACGGGCTCGTACGAGCAGTACTTC
>NA|TRBV10-3|12|TRBJ2-3|NA
CAISGADTAQYF
TGTGCCATCAGTGGGGCCGACACGGCTCAGTATTTT
>TRBD1|TRBV11-1|15|TRBJ2-1|NA
CASSPMDRGYNEQFF
TGTGCCAGCAGCCCCATGGACAGGGGCTACAATGAGCAGTTCTTC
>NA|TRBV12-3/TRBV12-4|16|TRBJ2-7|NA
CAGTGRDALGPYEQYF
TGTGCCGGCACGGGACGGGATGCCCTAGGGCCCTACGAGCAGTACTTC
>TRBD1|TRBV19|16|TRBJ1-2|many
CASSMGQGSADYGYTF
TGTGCCAGTAGTATGGGACAGGGTTCTGCGGACTATGGCTACACCTTC
>TRBD1|TRBV2|14|TRBJ1-1|many
CASRHGTGGSEAFF
TGTGCCAGCAGGCATGGGACAGGGGGGTCTGAAGCTTTCTTT
>NA|TRBV7-2|11|TRBJ2-3|NA
CEGGSTDTQYF
TGTGAAGGGGGGAGCACAGATACGCAGTATTTT
>NA|TRBV19|13|TRBJ1-2|NA
CASSGKGFYGYTF
TGTGCCAGTAGTGGTAAAGGCTTCTATGGCTACACCTTC
>TRBD1|TRBV4-1|17|TRBJ2-3|NA
CASSVGQGAFSTDTQYF
TGCGCCAGCAGCGTTGGACAGGGGGCTTTTAGCACAGATACGCAGTATTTT
>NA|TRBV19|13|TRBJ1-2|many
CASRTGSPSGYTF
TGTGCCAGTAGGACCGGGAGCCCTAGTGGCTACACCTTC
>NA|TRBV20-1|15|TRBJ2-5|many
CSPYSRQGLPETQYF
TGCAGCCCCTACAGCAGGCAGGGGCTGCCGGAGACCCAGTACTTC
>NA|TRBV12-3/TRBV12-4|16|TRBJ2-1|NA
CASAGGPGSDYNEQFF
TGTGCCAGCGCCGGGGGGCCAGGGAGCGACTACAATGAGCAGTTCTTC
>NA|TRBV5-6|15|TRBJ2-3|many
CASSLAGRSTDTQYF
TGTGCCAGCAGCTTGGCCGGCCGGAGCACAGATACGCAGTATTTT